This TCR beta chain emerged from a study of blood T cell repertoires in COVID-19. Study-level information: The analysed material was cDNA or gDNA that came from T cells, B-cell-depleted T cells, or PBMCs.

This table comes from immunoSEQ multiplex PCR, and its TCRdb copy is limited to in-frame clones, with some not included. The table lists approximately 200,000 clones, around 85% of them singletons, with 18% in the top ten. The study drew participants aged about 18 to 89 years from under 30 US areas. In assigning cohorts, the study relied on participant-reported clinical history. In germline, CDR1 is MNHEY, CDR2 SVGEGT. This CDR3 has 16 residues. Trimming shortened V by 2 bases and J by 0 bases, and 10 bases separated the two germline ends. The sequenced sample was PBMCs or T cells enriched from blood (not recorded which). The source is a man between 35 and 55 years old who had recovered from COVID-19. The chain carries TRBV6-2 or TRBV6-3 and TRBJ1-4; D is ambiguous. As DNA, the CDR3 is TGTGCCAGCAGTTACGCCGCAGTTGCAACTAATGAAAAACTGTTTTTT. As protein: CASSYAAVATNEKLFF.